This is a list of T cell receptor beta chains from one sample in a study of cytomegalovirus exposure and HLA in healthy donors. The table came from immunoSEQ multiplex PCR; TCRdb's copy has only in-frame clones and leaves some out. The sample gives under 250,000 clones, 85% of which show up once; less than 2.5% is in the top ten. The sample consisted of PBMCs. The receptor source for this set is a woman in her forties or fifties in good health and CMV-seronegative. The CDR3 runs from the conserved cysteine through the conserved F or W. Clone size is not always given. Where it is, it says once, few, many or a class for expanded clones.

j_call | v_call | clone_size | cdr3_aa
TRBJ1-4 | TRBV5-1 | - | CASSSGLTNEKLFF
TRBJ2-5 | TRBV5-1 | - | CASSLGDRGETQYF
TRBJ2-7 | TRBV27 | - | CASRSLTNYEQYF
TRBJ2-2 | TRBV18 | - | CATSTSGTPNTGELFF
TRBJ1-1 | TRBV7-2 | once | CASSLISTGITEAFF
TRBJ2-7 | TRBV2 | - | CASIMGQGVFLEQYF
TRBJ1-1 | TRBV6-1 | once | CASSVGGAINTEAFF
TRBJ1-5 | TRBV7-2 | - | CASSLGGGSGQPQHF
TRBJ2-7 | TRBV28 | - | CASTTGGYEQYF
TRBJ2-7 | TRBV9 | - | CASSVGLDYEQYF
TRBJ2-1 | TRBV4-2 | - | CASSAAMGLYNEQFF
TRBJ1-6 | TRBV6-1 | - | CASSERQGSNSPLHF
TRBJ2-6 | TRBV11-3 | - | CASSIGQGGRGSGANVLTF
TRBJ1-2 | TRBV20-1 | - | CSVRTGEGYTF
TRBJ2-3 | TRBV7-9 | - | CSSSGAQSSTDTQYF
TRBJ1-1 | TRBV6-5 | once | CASTPGLGAFF
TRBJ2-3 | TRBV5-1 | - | CASSFSQGAGGTDTQYF